Described below is a single T cell receptor beta chain sequence and its context. Germline lookup yields CDR1 ENHRY and CDR2 SYGVKD. The CDR3 extends over 13 amino acids. The V and J ends lost 11 bases and 8 bases respectively, with 21 bases between them. In the authors' workflow: From reference gene primer amplification, estimates of nucleated cell counts were derived. The assay was immunoSEQ multiplex PCR, and TCRdb's table has in-frame clones only and misses some. D and trimming come from the DNA, and the V and J calls and clone size come from that table. This table holds 50,000 to 60,000 clones, 82% found once. The data were taken from a study of blood T cell repertoires in COVID-19. The overall study: Specimens from acute and convalescent COVID-19 originated in the United States, Italy and Spain. Sources were T cells, B-cell-depleted T cells, or PBMCs; the material itself was cDNA or gDNA.

This sequence joins TRBV10-3 and TRBJ1-2; maybe TRBD1 (5 bases). Sequenced material: peripheral blood. The clonotype was recovered from a human donor in a cohort sampled during active or convalescent COVID-19. In DNA form, the CDR3 reads TGTGCCTCAGCCCCTGGCAGGGTAGAGGGCTACACCTTC. Amino acid sequence: CASAPGRVEGYTF.